These 32 T cell receptor beta chains were all obtained from the same sample, sequenced in a study of OX40 agonist ivuxolimab in advanced cancers. Clones were read by immunoSEQ multiplex PCR, and TCRdb kept only the in-frame ones, dropping some. The sample lists tens of thousands of clones, roughly 84% seen once, with less than 2% in the top ten. The sequences come from CD4+ or CD8+ T cells sorted from blood, collected in a trial of the OX40 agonist ivuxolimab. The receptors originated from an adult with an advanced solid tumor such as melanoma, head and neck, liver or kidney cancer.

The V gene is TRBV18, the J gene TRBJ2-7; the match to TRBD1 covers 7 bases. Looked up from germline, CDR1 is KGHSH and CDR2 is LQKENI. The ends lost 6 bases at V and 2 bases at J; junction bases unmatched: 4. The CDR3 is 13 amino acids. The CDR3 nucleotides are TGTGCCAGCTCTTTAGACAGGGCCTACGAGCAGTACTTC. Translated, it gives CASSLDRAYEQYF.

J is TRBJ2-5 and V is TRBV30; 7 bases align to TRBD2. The CDR3 length is 13 residues. V trimming: 2 bases; J trimming: 4 bases; junction bases outside the gene matches: 4. The germline gives CDR1 GTSNPN, CDR2 SVGIG (reference sequence). CDR3 sequence reads: CAWSFGGGETQYF. CDR3 bases: TGTGCCTGGAGTTTTGGGGGGGGAGAGACCCAGTACTTC.

The V call is TRBV5-4, the J call TRBJ2-3; D is undetermined. This CDR3 region has 14 residues. From germline, CDR1 is SGHNT and CDR2 YYREEE (reference sequence). The germline V and J ends were trimmed by 4 bases and 4 bases, with 13 bases remaining between them. CDR3 amino acids: CASSHTGLADTQYF. The DNA for the CDR3 is TGTGCCAGCAGCCATACTGGGTTGGCAGATACGCAGTATTTT.

The chain recombines TRBV6-1 with TRBJ2-7; D possibly corresponds to TRBD2 (5 bases). The V gene lost 4 bases and the J gene lost 2 bases, with 12 bases spanning the gap. Germline CDR1 is MNHNS and CDR2 is SASEGT. The CDR3 loop spans 14 amino acids. The chain's CDR3 is CASSVNPGTYEQYF. The CDR3 DNA reads as TGTGCCAGCAGTGTTAATCCGGGGACCTACGAGCAGTACTTC.

CDR3: CASSFLYSYEQYF. The CDR3 region has the DNA TGTGCCAGCAGTTTCCTATACAGCTACGAGCAGTACTTC. The genes are TRBV27 and TRBJ2-7; D is undetermined. This CDR3 region has 13 residues. With 3 bases removed from V and 3 bases from J, the gap between germline ends came to 9 bases. Germline V CDR1 and CDR2: MNHEY, SMNVEV (reference sequence).

The chain recombines TRBV19 with TRBJ2-2; tentative D call: TRBD1 (5 bases). The V gene lost 3 bases and the J gene lost 4 bases, with 9 bases spanning the gap. CDR3 size: 14 residues. Germline V gene data show CDR1 as LNHDA and CDR2 as SQIVND (reference sequence). Written as DNA, the CDR3 is TGTGCCAGTAGTATTCGACAGATCACCGGGGAGCTGTTTTTT. Translated: CASSIRQITGELFF.

The chain has TRBV7-9 and TRBJ1-2; D unclear. V was pared by 6 bases and J by 7 bases, with 12 bases between. CDR3 length: 12 amino acids. Germline loops: CDR1 SEHNR, CDR2 FQNEAQ (reference sequence). CDR3 nucleotide sequence: TGTGCCAGCAGTTCGGGCCTCCTTGGCTACACCTTC. Protein sequence: CASSSGLLGYTF.

The rearrangement joins TRBV5-1 to TRBJ1-5, with TRBD1 identical over 7 bases. Germline CDR1 and CDR2: SGHRS and YFSETQ. The ends lost 2 bases at V and 1 base at J; junction bases unmatched: 3. The CDR3 has 15 amino acids. CDR3 protein: CASSLQGRSNQPQHF. Here the CDR3 DNA reads TGCGCCAGCAGCTTACAGGGGAGAAGCAATCAGCCCCAGCATTTT. Full variable domain (outside the CDR3, taken from reference TRBV5-1 and TRBJ1-5): KAGVTQTPRYLIKTRGQQVTLSCSPISGHRSVSWYQQTPGQGLQFLFEYFSETQRNKGNFPGRFSGRQFSNSRSEMNVSTLELGDSALYLCASSLQGRSNQPQHFGDGTRLSIL.

This chain uses TRBV6-6 with TRBJ2-5; D may be TRBD1 or TRBD2 (7 bases each). The CDR3 is 14 amino acids. The germline V gene encodes CDR1 MNHNY and CDR2 SVGAGI (reference sequence). Trimming removed 10 bases at V and 5 bases at J, with 20 bases between. This CDR3 reads CATRPGGAVETQYF. The CDR3 DNA sequence: TGTGCCACCCGTCCAGGGGGGGCTGTGGAGACCCAGTACTTC.

The CDR3 region is CASRTRVDRGYTDTQYF. CDR3 sequence (DNA): TGTGCCAGCAGAACTCGGGTGGACAGGGGGTACACAGATACGCAGTATTTT. V usage is TRBV5-8 and J usage is TRBJ2-3; 10 bases agree with TRBD1. The CDR3 consists of 17 residues. V dropped 5 bases and J dropped 2; count of bases not matched to a gene: 11. Germline assignment: CDR1 SGHTS and CDR2 YDEGEE.

V usage is TRBV11-1 and J usage is TRBJ2-1; perhaps D is TRBD1 or TRBD2 (5 bases each). The V and J ends lost 8 bases and 8 bases respectively, with 22 bases between them. The CDR3 consists of 15 residues. Germline values: CDR1 SGHAT, CDR2 FQDESV (reference sequence). DNA for the CDR3: TGTGCCAGCTCTACGGGGCAGAATCCCGTGGATGAGCAGTTCTTC. Translated, it gives CASSTGQNPVDEQFF.

The sample holds one count of this clone. V gene TRBV7-6 combines with J gene TRBJ2-3; D is uncertain. From germline, CDR1 is SGHVS and CDR2 FNYEAQ. The CDR3 consists of 15 residues. V shed 5 bases and J shed 0 bases, with 12 bases lying between them. DNA for the CDR3: TGTGCCAGCAGCAGATCCGGGTCCAGCACAGATACGCAGTATTTT. It is translated as CASSRSGSSTDTQYF.

The rearrangement joins TRBV7-2 to TRBJ2-5, with D hard to call. The V end was cut by 2 bases, the J end by 4 bases, with 8 bases between. CDR1 SGHTA and CDR2 FQGNSA come from the germline V gene. This CDR3 contains 13 residues. The CDR3 nucleotides are TGTGCCAGCAGCTTAATACGTCTAGAGACCCAGTACTTC. It yields the protein CASSLIRLETQYF.

J is TRBJ1-5 and V is TRBV19; 7 bases are shared with TRBD1. The trim removed 4 bases at V and 5 bases at J, leaving 5 bases unmatched. This CDR3 contains 14 residues. Germline V gene data show CDR1 as LNHDA and CDR2 as SQIVND (reference sequence). CDR3 protein: CASSRDSAYQPQHF. For the CDR3, the DNA is TGTGCCAGTAGTAGGGACAGCGCTTATCAGCCCCAGCATTTT.

The V call is TRBV18, the J call TRBJ1-5; no clear D gene. CDR1 is KGHSH and CDR2 is LQKENI in the germline V gene. This CDR3 comprises 13 residues. The V end lost 3 bases, the J end lost 2 bases, and 5 bases lay between the germline ends. The CDR3 sequence: CASSPDRNQPQHF. CDR3 nucleotide sequence: TGTGCCAGCTCACCGGACCGCAATCAGCCCCAGCATTTT.

This rearrangement joins TRBV7-2 to TRBJ2-3; D is uncertain. Germline V lookup: CDR1 SGHTA, CDR2 FQGNSA. Trimming cost V 4 bases and J 4 bases, with 24 bases left between them. The CDR3 is made up of 18 amino acids. The CDR3 region is CASSSETKWQSKADTQYF. The CDR3 nucleotides read TGTGCCAGCAGCTCGGAGACCAAATGGCAATCAAAGGCAGATACGCAGTATTTT.

This sequence joins TRBV2 and TRBJ2-1; D perhaps matches TRBD2 (5 bases). CDR1 is SNHLY, CDR2 FYNNEI, per germline. This CDR3 has 13 residues. V lost 8 bases and J 2 bases, leaving 10 bases between the germline ends. In nucleotides, the CDR3 is TGTGCCAGCGGGGAGACAACCTACAATGAGCAGTTCTTC. Amino acids: CASGETTYNEQFF. Variable domain in full (rest from reference TRBV2 and TRBJ2-1): EPEVTQTPSHQVTQMGQEVILRCVPISNHLYFYWYRQILGQKVEFLVSFYNNEISEKSEIFDDQFSVERPDGSNFTLKIRSTKLEDSAMYFCASGETTYNEQFFGPGTRLTVL.

The gene calls are TRBV6-6 and TRBJ2-4; D unclear. Trimming stripped 3 bases from V and 6 bases from J, with 12 bases between. This CDR3 is 14 amino acids long. Germline V gene lookup returns CDR1 MNHNY and CDR2 SVGAGI (reference sequence). The CDR3 DNA follows: TGTGCCAGCAGTTATGGAATTTCAGGAAACATTCAGTACTTC. It specifies CASSYGISGNIQYF.

This clone occurred once. The chain joins TRBV30 to TRBJ2-1; maybe TRBD2 (5 bases). This CDR3 region has 12 residues. Trimming shortened V by 5 bases and J by 9 bases, and 14 bases separated the two germline ends. Looked up from germline, CDR1 is GTSNPN and CDR2 is SVGIG (reference sequence). The CDR3 DNA reads as TGTGCCTGGGGTTCTCTGGCGGGTGAGCAGTTCTTC. This encodes CAWGSLAGEQFF.

This clone was recorded a few times. At one boundary the junction diverges from the germline segment, which might be a read error. CDR3 in amino acids: CAHPSGERLF. CDR3 nucleotides: TGTGCCCACCCGTCCGGGGAGCGACTCTTC. The genes are TRBV30 and TRBJ2-7, with a tentative D call TRBD2 (5 bases). This CDR3 comprises 10 residues. The V gene's germline CDR1 is GTSNPN and CDR2 SVGIG (reference sequence).

The chain uses TRBV27 and TRBJ1-4; tentatively, D is TRBD1 (5 bases). Per the germline V gene, CDR1 is MNHEY and CDR2 is SMNVEV (reference sequence). The CDR3 runs to 15 residues. V shed 2 bases and J shed 2 bases, with 9 bases lying between them. The chain's CDR3 is CASSLIQGTNEKLFF. In DNA, the CDR3 is TGTGCCAGCAGTTTAATCCAGGGTACTAATGAAAAACTGTTTTTT.

This chain links TRBV5-4 with TRBJ2-5; 9 nucleotides line up with TRBD2. V shed 2 bases, J shed 1 base, and the junction held 3 bases outside the gene matches. The CDR3 has 15 amino acids. Germline CDR1 and CDR2: SGHNT and YYREEE (reference sequence). This chain's CDR3 is CASSLAGGSQETQYF. For the CDR3, the DNA is TGTGCCAGCAGCTTAGCGGGGGGCAGCCAAGAGACCCAGTACTTC.

This chain joins TRBV27 and TRBJ2-1; TRBD2 matches 15 bases. Germline CDR1 reads MNHEY; CDR2 reads SMNVEV (reference sequence). Losses at the gene ends were 0 bases for V and 7 bases for J; bases not matched to a gene: 7. This CDR3 comprises 18 residues. CDR3 in amino acids: CASSLSITGLAGGNEQFF. CDR3 in DNA: TGTGCCAGCAGTTTATCGATCACCGGACTAGCGGGAGGGAATGAGCAGTTCTTC.

This chain uses TRBV2 with TRBJ1-1, with D unresolved. Germline V lookup: CDR1 SNHLY, CDR2 FYNNEI. This CDR3 contains 13 residues. Trimming removed 3 bases at V and 0 bases at J, with 5 bases between. The DNA for the CDR3 is TGTGCCAGCAGTGAGGGCGTGAACACTGAAGCTTTCTTT. Residues: CASSEGVNTEAFF.

This clone was recorded only once. V and J are TRBV18 and TRBJ2-1; possible D gene TRBD2, 6 bases. This CDR3 is 14 amino acids long. Trimming stripped 3 bases from V and 1 base from J, with 7 bases between. Germline CDR1 KGHSH, CDR2 LQKENI. CDR3 DNA sequence: TGTGCCAGCTCACCTGCGGGATCCTACAATGAGCAGTTCTTC. Encoded protein: CASSPAGSYNEQFF.

V is TRBV2 and J is TRBJ2-1, with no clear D. The germline V gene encodes CDR1 SNHLY and CDR2 FYNNEI. CDR3 length: 15 amino acids. V lost 8 bases and J lost 7, with 21 bases in between. CDR3 coding DNA: TGTGCCAGCGCCTATAACCCCTGGGAAGGGAATGAGCAGTTCTTC. It yields the protein CASAYNPWEGNEQFF.

The chain joins TRBV19 to TRBJ2-1; 12 positions match TRBD2. CDR1 and CDR2 (germline): LNHDA, SQIVND (reference sequence). The CDR3 is 19 residues long. V was pared by 4 bases and J by 1 base, with 11 bases of the junction left unmatched. The CDR3 reads CASSTGGLAGLTSYNEQFF. DNA of the CDR3: TGTGCCAGTAGTACGGGGGGACTAGCGGGCCTTACGTCCTACAATGAGCAGTTCTTC.

The chain combines TRBV2 with TRBJ2-7, with 7 bases identical to TRBD1. Trimming cost V 5 bases and J 0 bases; bases outside gene matches: 4. Germline V gives CDR1 SNHLY, CDR2 FYNNEI. CDR3 length: 14 residues. This chain's CDR3 is CASSFRGTSYEQYF. The DNA for the CDR3 is TGTGCCAGCAGTTTCAGGGGGACCTCCTACGAGCAGTACTTC.

The rearrangement uses TRBV10-3 and TRBJ2-1, with D possibly TRBD2 on 7 matching bases. The CDR3 contains 15 residues. CDR1 and CDR2 (germline): ENHRY, SYGVKD. The germline V and J ends were trimmed by 0 bases and 10 bases, with 16 bases remaining between them. The chain's CDR3 is CAISESGGARREQFF. DNA of the CDR3: TGTGCCATCAGTGAGTCGGGGGGGGCCCGCCGGGAGCAGTTCTTC.

This chain uses TRBV2 with TRBJ2-7; 7 nucleotides match TRBD1. There are 15 residues in the CDR3. Germline CDR1 reads SNHLY; CDR2 reads FYNNEI. V lost 6 bases to trimming and J lost 2 bases; unmatched junction nucleotides: 10. The chain's CDR3 is CASRTPGTVTYEQYF. The CDR3 DNA is TGTGCCAGCAGAACTCCCGGGACAGTCACCTACGAGCAGTACTTC.

The CDR3, as DNA: TGCGCCAGCAGCTTGAGGGAAACAGATACGCAGTATTTT. It specifies CASSLRETDTQYF. This chain uses TRBV5-1 with TRBJ2-3; D is ambiguous. This CDR3 has 13 amino acids. Trimming left V 1 base short and J 3 bases short, with 6 bases between. Germline CDR1 and CDR2: SGHRS and YFSETQ.

The J gene is TRBJ1-3, the V gene TRBV7-9; a weak D match, TRBD1 (6 bases). There are 17 residues in the CDR3. Germline values: CDR1 SEHNR, CDR2 FQNEAQ (reference sequence). V was pared by 0 bases and J by 4 bases, with 16 bases between. The CDR3 DNA reads TGTGCCAGCAGCTTAGCGCTGGGGGCGTCGATAGGAAACACCATATATTTT. It codes for CASSLALGASIGNTIYF.